This TCR beta chain was observed in a study of shared clonotypes between healthy human individuals (dated by TCRdb to 2020 to 2022). Describing the broader study: Two women and a few men aged 18 to 49 years were included in the cohort. The study deeply sequenced blood TCR repertoires of roughly five healthy adults to estimate repertoire size and the extent of clonotype sharing between individuals. Per donor, three plates each were used for CD4 naive and CD4 memory, two for CD8 naive, and one for CD8 memory. To increase sequencing depth and limit assay-specific biases, TCR repertoire library preparation and sequencing were carried out by different laboratories using diverse techniques. Leukapheresis yielded between about 0.94 and 9 billion PBMCs per donor. Summary of the overall study and its limitations: Pairwise subsampling indicated that sequencing depth was expected to affect the degree of clonotype sharing among donors. Naive subsets generally had larger estimated clonotype richness than memory subsets. Sampling was restricted to blood, and TCR repertoires in tissues likely differ from the TCR repertoires found in blood. Compared with non-shared clonotypes, the clonotypes found in all four sorted-subset donors had higher generation probabilities. About 5% of naive CD4, around 3.6% of naive CD8, around 2.3% of memory CD4, and over 0.35% of memory CD8 clonotypes were shared across four donors. The genetic and exposure-history diversity represented was limited by the small number of donors. Even with the large sequencing depth, rarefaction of the sorted-subset datasets indicated that sequencing was incomplete.

About this clone itself: Its antigen is still unknown. Per-base quality was not reported, and no clone a single base away is much larger than it.

CDR1 is given as SEHNR and CDR2 as FQNEAQ, both from the germline V gene (reference sequence). At the junction V is shortened by 5 bases and J by 3 bases, with 13 bases in between. Inclusive of the bounding cysteine and phenylalanine, the CDR3 is 14 residues long. The sequence is cut down to CDR3 DNA, 42 bases in frame from base 1. TCR CDR3 regions were amplified from genomic DNA by multiplex PCR using the deep immunoSEQ assay. For each cell subset, the extracted genomic DNA was distributed evenly across all wells of several immunoSEQ 96-well plates, and each plate served as one replicate. For sorted subsets, approximately 190 ng genomic DNA, equal to 30,000 to 35,000 T cell genomes, was loaded into each replicate PCR. The purified libraries were quantified using a Qubit 3.0 fluorometer, sized with a Bioanalyzer 2100, and then quantified again using the KAPA Library Quantification kit. A separate single-read 150-cycle Illumina NextSeq 550 flow cell was used to sequence each immunoSEQ 96-well plate. The authors' pipeline ran thus. Because the immunoSEQ output held only junctional sequences and lacked quality scores, the filtering could not match the filtering applied to full-length reads. Sequences were annotated with PyIR, a Python wrapper for IgBLAST v1.9, and V/J genes and CDR3 were assigned using IMGT germline references. Any read was removed if the V/J assignment was weak (E-value above 1e-6), the CDR3 was missing, or the read contained stop codons, out-of-frame junctions, or ambiguous translated residues. A V3J clonotype was defined by an identical inferred V gene, J gene, and CDR3 amino acid sequence. The percentage overlap between two repertoires was calculated by dividing the number of shared unique clonotypes by the size of the smaller repertoire. RTK rarefaction, the Chao1 estimator, and Recon v2.1 estimates of unobserved clonotypes were used to assess repertoire richness. Generation probabilities were computed with OLGA for all TCRbeta clonotypes obtained by the gDNA method from a handful of donors. What TCRdb holds here is the immuneACCESS table cut down to in-frame rearrangements. Part of the clones is not present; checked against another copy, under half of the missing clones reflect an unresolved V gene, and the others are unexplained. The V and J calls and clone size were taken over from that table, and D and trimming were inferred from the DNA. In this sample the table shows about 2 million clones, less than 95% of which occur a single time. The top ten hold 0.9% to 1.5% of the sample.

For the CD8 naive samples, CD45RO-negative cells were positively selected for CCR7, yielding a CD45RA+CCR7+ population from which TemRA cells were excluded. Donors were healthy HIV-negative adults with no recently reported acute infections or vaccinations. All donors were Caucasian adults living in Nashville, Tennessee, USA. Blood was obtained by leukapheresis, after which PBMCs were separated by Ficoll-Histopaque density gradient centrifugation and cryopreserved in liquid nitrogen vapor phase. Purity and quantity of every magnetically sorted T cell population were checked by analytical flow cytometry. Each sorted fraction had its genomic DNA isolated and then quantified by UV absorbance on a Nanodrop 2000c.

The rearranged chain carries TRBV7-9 and TRBJ1-1; matching of 5 bases hints at TRBD1 as the D gene. Sequenced sample: naive CD8+ T cells sorted from blood. This sample's cell subset or site label indicates: CD45RA+CCR7+. This clonotype originated in a man between 18 and 35 years old in good health. DNA sequence: TGTGCCAGCAGCCACCTTGGACAATACACTGAAGCTTTCTTT. It is translated as CASSHLGQYTEAFF.